Reported below is one T cell receptor (beta chain). The data were obtained in a study of blood T cell repertoires in COVID-19. Study overall: The United States, Italy and Spain were the sources of the acute and convalescent COVID-19 samples. PBMCs, B-cell-depleted T cells, or T cells were the source of the cDNA or gDNA that made up the material.

V was shortened by 3 bases and J by 11 bases, with 11 bases between the two germline ends. The CDR3 is made up of 13 amino acids. From germline, CDR1 is SEHNR and CDR2 FQNEAQ (reference sequence). The authors' processing: From reference gene primer amplification, estimates of nucleated cell counts were derived. Libraries were prepared by immunoSEQ multiplex PCR; TCRdb keeps only in-frame clonotypes and omits some of them. That table supplies the V and J calls and clone size; D and trimming were determined from the DNA. The data contain about 98,000 clones, 75% to 85% of them singletons. V usage is TRBV7-9 and J usage is TRBJ1-6; D not certain. The sequenced material came from peripheral blood. The receptor was isolated from a man aged 55 to 70 with acute or convalescent COVID-19. The CDR3 region is CASSFGQQAPLHF. The CDR3 region has the DNA TGTGCCAGCAGCTTTGGTCAACAAGCACCCCTCCACTTT.